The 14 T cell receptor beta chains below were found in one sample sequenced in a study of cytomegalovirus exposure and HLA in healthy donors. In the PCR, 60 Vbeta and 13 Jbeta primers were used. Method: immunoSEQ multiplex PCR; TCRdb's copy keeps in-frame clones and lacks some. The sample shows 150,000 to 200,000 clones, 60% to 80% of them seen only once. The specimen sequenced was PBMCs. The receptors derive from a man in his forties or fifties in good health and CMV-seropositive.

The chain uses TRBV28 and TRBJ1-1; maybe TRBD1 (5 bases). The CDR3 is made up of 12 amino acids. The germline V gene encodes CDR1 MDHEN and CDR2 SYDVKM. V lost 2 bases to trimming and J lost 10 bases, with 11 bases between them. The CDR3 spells CASSLGTGRAFF. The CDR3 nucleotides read TGTGCCAGCAGTTTAGGAACAGGTAGAGCTTTCTTT.

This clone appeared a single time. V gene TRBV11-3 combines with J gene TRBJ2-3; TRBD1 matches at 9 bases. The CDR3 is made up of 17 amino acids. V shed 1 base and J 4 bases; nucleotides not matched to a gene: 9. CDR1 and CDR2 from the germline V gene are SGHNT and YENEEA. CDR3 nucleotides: TGTGCCAGCAGCTTAGCAAAGGGACAGGGTGGTCCAGATACGCAGTATTTT. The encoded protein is CASSLAKGQGGPDTQYF.

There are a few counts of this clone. CDR3 sequence reads: CASSPGLGGLSGANVLTF. The CDR3 DNA follows: TGTGCCAGCAGTCCAGGGCTTGGGGGACTCTCTGGGGCCAACGTCCTGACTTTC. This chain links TRBV2 with TRBJ2-6, with D tentatively TRBD2 (6 bases). Germline-derived CDR1 and CDR2 are SNHLY and FYNNEI. The CDR3 runs to 18 residues. V dropped 5 bases and J dropped 0 bases, with 17 bases sitting between them.

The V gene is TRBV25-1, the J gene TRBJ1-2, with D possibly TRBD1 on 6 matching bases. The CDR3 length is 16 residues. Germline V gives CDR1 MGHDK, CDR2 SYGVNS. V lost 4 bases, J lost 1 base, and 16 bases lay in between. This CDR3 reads CASSGPNRDFNYGYTF. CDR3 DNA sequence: TGTGCCAGCAGTGGGCCCAACAGGGATTTTAACTATGGCTACACCTTC.

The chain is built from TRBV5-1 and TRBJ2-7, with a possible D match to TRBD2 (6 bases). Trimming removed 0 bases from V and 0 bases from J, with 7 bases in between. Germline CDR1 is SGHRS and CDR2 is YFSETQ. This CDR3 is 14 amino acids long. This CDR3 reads CASSLGEVSYEQYF. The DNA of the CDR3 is TGCGCCAGCAGCTTGGGGGAGGTCTCCTACGAGCAGTACTTC.

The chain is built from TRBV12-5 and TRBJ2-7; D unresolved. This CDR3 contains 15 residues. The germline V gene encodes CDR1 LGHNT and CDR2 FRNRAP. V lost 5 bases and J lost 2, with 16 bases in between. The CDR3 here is CASGHGELLTYEQYF. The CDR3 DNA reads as TGTGCTAGTGGTCACGGTGAGCTTTTAACCTACGAGCAGTACTTC.

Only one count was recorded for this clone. Here the CDR3 DNA reads TGTGCCAGCAGTGCAGTGGCGGGTGGTAGGCACAATGAGCAGTTCTTC. As protein: CASSAVAGGRHNEQFF. The V gene is TRBV6-1, the J gene TRBJ2-1; weak D call: TRBD2 (5 bases). From germline, CDR1 is MNHNS and CDR2 SASEGT. V was cut by 4 bases and J by 5 bases, with 18 bases left in between. The CDR3 runs to 16 residues.

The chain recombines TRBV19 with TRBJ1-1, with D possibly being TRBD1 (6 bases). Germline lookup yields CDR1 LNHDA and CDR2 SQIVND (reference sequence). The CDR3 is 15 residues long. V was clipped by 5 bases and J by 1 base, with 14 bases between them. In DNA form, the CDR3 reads TGTGCCAGTAGTGCCCGAGCACAGGGGAACACTGAAGCTTTCTTT. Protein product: CASSARAQGNTEAFF.

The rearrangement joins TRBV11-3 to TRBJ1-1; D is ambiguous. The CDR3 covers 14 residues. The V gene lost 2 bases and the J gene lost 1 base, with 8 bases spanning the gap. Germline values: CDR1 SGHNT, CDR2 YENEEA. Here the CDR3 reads CASSLRSSNTEAFF. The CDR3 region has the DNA TGTGCCAGCAGCTTAAGGAGCTCGAACACTGAAGCTTTCTTT.

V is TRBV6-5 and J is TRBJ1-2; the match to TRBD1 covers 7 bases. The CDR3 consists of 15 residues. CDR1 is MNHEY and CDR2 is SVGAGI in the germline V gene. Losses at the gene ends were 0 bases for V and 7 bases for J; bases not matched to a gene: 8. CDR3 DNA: TGTGCCAGCAGTTACTCCACGACAGGGCCCGGTGGCTACACCTTC. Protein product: CASSYSTTGPGGYTF.

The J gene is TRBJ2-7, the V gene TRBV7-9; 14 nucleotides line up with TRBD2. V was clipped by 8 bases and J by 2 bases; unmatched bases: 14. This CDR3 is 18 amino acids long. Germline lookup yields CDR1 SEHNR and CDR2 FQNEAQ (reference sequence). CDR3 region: CASGTPLGLAGEAYEQYF. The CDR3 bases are TGTGCCAGCGGAACTCCTTTGGGACTAGCGGGAGAAGCCTACGAGCAGTACTTC.

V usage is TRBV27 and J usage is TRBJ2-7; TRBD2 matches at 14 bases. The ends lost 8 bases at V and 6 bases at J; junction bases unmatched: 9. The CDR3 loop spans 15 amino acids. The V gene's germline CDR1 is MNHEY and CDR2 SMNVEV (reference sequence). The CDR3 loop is CASALGLAGGGEQYF. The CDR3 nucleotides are TGTGCCAGCGCCCTCGGACTAGCGGGAGGAGGCGAGCAGTACTTC.

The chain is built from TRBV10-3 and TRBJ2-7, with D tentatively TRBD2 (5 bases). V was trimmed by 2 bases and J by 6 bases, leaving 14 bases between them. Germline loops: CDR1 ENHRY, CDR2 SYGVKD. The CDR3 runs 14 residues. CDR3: CAISEPGGVGEQYF. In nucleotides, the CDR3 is TGTGCCATCAGTGAGCCCGGAGGAGTGGGCGAGCAGTACTTC.

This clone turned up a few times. The CDR3 DNA reads TGCACCAGCAGCCCTGCCCCCAGGACAGGGCGTGAAAAACTGTTTTTT. This gives the protein CTSSPAPRTGREKLFF. The chain links TRBV1 to TRBJ1-4; TRBD1, as called in the table, went unchecked against the DNA. TRBV1 is flagged as a pseudogene. The CDR3 runs 16 residues.